This TCR beta chain came from a study of blood T cell repertoires in COVID-19. Study in general: Samples of COVID-19 (acute and convalescent) were obtained from the United States, Italy and Spain. PBMCs, B-cell-depleted T cells, or T cells were the source of the cDNA or gDNA that made up the material.

Adults between roughly 18 and 95 years of age took part from 24 US areas. For recovered donors of Cohort 3, there were two negative PCRs, clearance, or symptom resolution. The V segment lost 3 bases and the J segment 3 bases; nucleotides outside the gene matches: 10. The CDR3 length is 16 residues. Germline V gene sequence: CDR1 SGHRS, CDR2 YFSETQ. Using immunoSEQ multiplex PCR, the repertoire was profiled, and TCRdb retains in-frame clones only, with some absent. The sample lists roughly 520,000 clones, roughly 90% seen once, with approximately 1.8% in the top ten. The material sequenced was PBMCs or T cells enriched from blood (not recorded which). The source is a woman in her forties who had recovered from COVID-19. The gene calls are TRBV5-1 and TRBJ1-2; 8 bases agree with TRBD1. The CDR3 spells CASSSGPQTGDYGYTF. The CDR3 region has the DNA TGCGCCAGCAGCTCTGGACCCCAGACAGGGGACTATGGCTACACCTTC.